One sample yielded the 16 T cell receptor beta chains listed below, sequenced in a study of early T cells in non-severe SARS-CoV-2 infection. TCRdb re-analysed the 5' RACE reads in MiXCR, keeping a single row per CDR3 protein. The table includes 88,000 or so distinct CDR3 sequences, 14% to 15% detected once. Specimen: whole blood. These receptors were obtained from an adult who was a healthcare worker with PCR-confirmed SARS-CoV-2 infection or an uninfected control (not recorded which).

The CDR3: CASRDRGYNEQFF. Written as DNA, the CDR3 is TGTGCCAGCAGGGACCGAGGTTACAATGAGCAGTTCTTC. The rearrangement links TRBV6-6 to TRBJ2-1; no reliable D call. CDR3 length: 13 residues. Trimming took 6 bases from V and 4 from J, leaving 10 bases between them. Germline assignment: CDR1 MNHNY and CDR2 SVGAGI (reference sequence).

This clonotype turned up a few times. The V and J genes are TRBV2 and TRBJ2-3; maybe TRBD1 (5 bases). The V gene lost 5 bases and the J gene lost 1 base, with 13 bases spanning the gap. Germline V gives CDR1 SNHLY, CDR2 FYNNEI. The CDR3 is 15 amino acids. The CDR3 DNA sequence: TGTGCCAGCAGTCTCACCAGGGTGGGCACAGATACGCAGTATTTT. As protein: CASSLTRVGTDTQYF.

The V and J genes are TRBV2 and TRBJ1-5; no clear D. The germline V gene encodes CDR1 SNHLY and CDR2 FYNNEI. V lost 7 bases and J 3 bases, leaving 16 bases between the germline ends. CDR3 length equals 15 residues. The CDR3 protein is CASNTEEGSNQPQHF. As DNA, the CDR3 is TGTGCCAGCAACACTGAAGAGGGATCCAATCAGCCCCAGCATTTT.

This clonotype occurred many times. This chain links TRBV21-1 with TRBJ2-1; TRBD1 is the table's D call and was not checked against the DNA. TRBV21-1 constitutes a pseudogene. This CDR3 spans 13 amino acids. CDR3 residues: CASSGAGLHEQFF. CDR3 in DNA: TGTGCCAGCAGCGGGGCAGGTTTACATGAGCAGTTCTTC.

This clonotype was found many times. The gene calls are TRBV27 and TRBJ2-2; D is possibly TRBD1 (5 bases). CDR3 length: 15 residues. Trimming pared 7 bases from V and 2 bases from J, leaving 14 bases between. Germline V gives CDR1 MNHEY, CDR2 SMNVEV (reference sequence). CDR3 amino acids: CASMVDTYNTGELFF. Written as DNA, the CDR3 is TGTGCCAGCATGGTGGACACCTATAACACCGGGGAGCTGTTTTTT.

The chain combines TRBV20-1 with TRBJ2-7; D gene uncertain. Germline V CDR1 and CDR2: DFQATT, SNEGSKA (reference sequence). V was clipped by 8 bases and J by 0 bases, with 14 bases between them. The CDR3 spans 13 residues. The chain's CDR3 is CSTESLNSYEQYF. The CDR3 DNA reads as TGCAGTACCGAGAGCTTAAACTCCTACGAGCAGTACTTC.

The chain recombines TRBV2 with TRBJ1-5, with 10 bases matching TRBD1. V was clipped by 6 bases and J by 6 bases; unmatched bases: 8. The CDR3 length is 15 residues. The germline gives CDR1 SNHLY, CDR2 FYNNEI. CDR3 in amino acids: CASRPGQGMVQPQHF. The DNA of the CDR3 is TGTGCCAGCAGACCGGGACAGGGGATGGTTCAGCCCCAGCATTTT.

To note about this clonotype: One end of the junction is discordant with germline, which a read error may explain. This sequence joins TRBV29-1 and TRBJ1-4; D ambiguous. Germline assignment: CDR1 SQVTM and CDR2 ANQGSEA. The length of the CDR3 is 11 residues. Here the CDR3 reads CSIEQREKLFF. The CDR3 DNA follows: TGCAGCATTGAGCAGCGCGAAAAACTGTTTTTT.

In this sample, this clonotype turned up a few times. This sequence joins TRBV28 and TRBJ2-7; 8 positions match TRBD2. Losses at the gene ends were 6 bases for V and 2 bases for J; bases not matched to a gene: 6. The CDR3 runs 14 residues. Germline V gene data show CDR1 as MDHEN and CDR2 as SYDVKM. CDR3 region: CASSPSGGAYEQYF. CDR3 DNA sequence: TGTGCCAGCAGCCCGTCCGGGGGGGCCTACGAGCAGTACTTC.

This clonotype appeared a few times. The gene calls are TRBV20-1 and TRBJ1-4; D unclear. This CDR3 has 15 residues. Germline V gene sequence: CDR1 DFQATT, CDR2 SNEGSKA (reference sequence). V was cut by 0 bases and J by 8 bases, with 16 bases left in between. CDR3 protein: CSARDFVGVREKLFF. In DNA, the CDR3 is TGCAGTGCTAGAGATTTCGTCGGGGTGAGAGAAAAACTGTTTTTT.

This clonotype was found many times. V is TRBV4-1 and J is TRBJ2-5; D might be TRBD2 (6 bases). Between the trimmed V and J ends, which lost 3 bases and 2 bases, there was a span of 10 bases. The CDR3 consists of 14 residues. Germline assignment: CDR1 MGHRA and CDR2 YSYEKL. This CDR3 is CASSQVAGQETQYF. The CDR3 coding sequence is TGCGCCAGCAGCCAGGTGGCGGGGCAAGAGACCCAGTACTTC.

This chain links TRBV12-3 or TRBV12-4 with TRBJ1-3; D ambiguous. This CDR3 is built from 15 residues. Trimming removed 5 bases at V and 2 bases at J, with 13 bases between. CDR3 sequence reads: CASSLDLVPGNTIYF. The CDR3 DNA reads as TGTGCCAGCAGTCTGGATTTGGTACCTGGAAACACCATATATTTT.

This clonotype was recorded a few times. J is TRBJ2-3 and V is TRBV28; D remains unclear. V was shortened by 3 bases and J by 2 bases, with 18 bases between the two germline ends. CDR1 and CDR2 from the germline V gene are MDHEN and SYDVKM. The CDR3 spans 17 residues. The CDR3 loop is CASSFSGTPASTDTQYF. The CDR3 coding sequence is TGTGCCAGCAGTTTTTCCGGCACGCCGGCTTCCACAGATACGCAGTATTTT.

In this sample, this clonotype turned up many times. The genes are TRBV12-3 or TRBV12-4 and TRBJ1-1; D is ambiguous. Trimming cost V 6 bases and J 1 base, with 9 bases left between them. The CDR3 totals 13 residues. CDR3 protein: CASSRNKNTEAFF. The CDR3 nucleotides read TGTGCCAGCAGCCGAAACAAGAACACTGAAGCTTTCTTT.

This clonotype was recorded a few times. CDR3: CASRKTVTGEQYF. As DNA, the CDR3 is TGTGCCAGCAGAAAGACAGTCACCGGTGAGCAGTACTTC. The chain links TRBV7-6 to TRBJ2-7, with D maybe TRBD1 (5 bases). Trimming shortened V by 6 bases and J by 7 bases, and 16 bases separated the two germline ends. The germline V gene has CDR1 SGHVS and CDR2 FNYEAQ. This CDR3 is 13 amino acids long.

The chain has TRBV6-1 and TRBJ2-7; 14 bases match TRBD2. This CDR3 region has 15 residues. V trimming: 6 bases; J trimming: 6 bases; junction bases outside the gene matches: 7. Germline lookup yields CDR1 MNHNS and CDR2 SASEGT. In DNA form, the CDR3 reads TGTGCCAGCAGGGACCCCGGGACTAGCGGGAGCGAGCAGTACTTC. Protein sequence: CASRDPGTSGSEQYF.